This T cell receptor (beta chain) was captured by sequencing in a study of blood T cell repertoires in COVID-19. The CDR3 length is 13 residues. Germline CDR1 and CDR2: MDHEN and SYDVKM. V lost 8 bases and J 5 bases, leaving 14 bases between the germline ends. As originally analysed: Estimation of nucleated cell counts was performed using reference gene primer amplification. The method was immunoSEQ multiplex PCR; TCRdb's version includes in-frame clones alone and lacks a portion of them. D and trimming were read from the DNA, whereas the V and J calls and clone size are those reported in that table. Found here are 160,000 or so clones, about 80% of them singletons; the top ten hold 3% to 3.5%.

The V gene is TRBV28, the J gene TRBJ2-3, with TRBD2 as a possible D gene (6 bases). The sample consisted of PBMCs or T cells enriched from blood (not recorded which). This receptor was identified in a woman aged 55-75 years who had recovered from COVID-19. This CDR3 is CASWLPGVDTQYF. The CDR3 DNA reads TGTGCCAGCTGGCTTCCGGGAGTAGATACGCAGTATTTT.